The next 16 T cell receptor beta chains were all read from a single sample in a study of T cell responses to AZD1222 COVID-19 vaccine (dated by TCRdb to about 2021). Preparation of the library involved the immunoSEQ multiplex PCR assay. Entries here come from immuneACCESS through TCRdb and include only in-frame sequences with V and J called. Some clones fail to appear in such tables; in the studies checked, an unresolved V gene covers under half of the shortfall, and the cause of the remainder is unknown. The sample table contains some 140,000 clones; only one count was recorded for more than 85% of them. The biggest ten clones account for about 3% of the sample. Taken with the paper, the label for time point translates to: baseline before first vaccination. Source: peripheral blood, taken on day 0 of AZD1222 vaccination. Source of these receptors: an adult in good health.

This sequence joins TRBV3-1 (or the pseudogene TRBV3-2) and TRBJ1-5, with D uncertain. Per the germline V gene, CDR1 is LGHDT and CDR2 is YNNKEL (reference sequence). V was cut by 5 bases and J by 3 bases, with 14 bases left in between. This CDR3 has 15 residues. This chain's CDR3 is CASSANGVNNQPQHF. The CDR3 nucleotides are TGTGCCAGCAGCGCCAATGGGGTGAACAATCAGCCCCAGCATTTT.

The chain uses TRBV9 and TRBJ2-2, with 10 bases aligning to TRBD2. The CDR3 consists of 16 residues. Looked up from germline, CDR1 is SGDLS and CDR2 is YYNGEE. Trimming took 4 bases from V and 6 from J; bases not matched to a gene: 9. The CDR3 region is CASSLRASGSPGELFF. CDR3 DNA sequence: TGTGCCAGCAGCTTAAGGGCTAGCGGGAGTCCCGGGGAGCTGTTTTTT. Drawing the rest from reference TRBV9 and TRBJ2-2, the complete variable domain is DSGVTQTPKHLITATGQRVTLRCSPRSGDLSVYWYQQSLDQGLQFLIQYYNGEERAKGNILERFSAQQFPDLHSELNLSSLELGDSALYFCASSLRASGSPGELFFGEGSRLTVL.

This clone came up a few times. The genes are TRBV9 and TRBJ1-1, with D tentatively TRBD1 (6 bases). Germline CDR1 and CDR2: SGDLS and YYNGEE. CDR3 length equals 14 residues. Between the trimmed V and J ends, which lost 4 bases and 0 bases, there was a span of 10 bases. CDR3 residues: CASSHGQLNTEAFF. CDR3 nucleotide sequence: TGTGCCAGCAGCCACGGACAGTTGAACACTGAAGCTTTCTTT.

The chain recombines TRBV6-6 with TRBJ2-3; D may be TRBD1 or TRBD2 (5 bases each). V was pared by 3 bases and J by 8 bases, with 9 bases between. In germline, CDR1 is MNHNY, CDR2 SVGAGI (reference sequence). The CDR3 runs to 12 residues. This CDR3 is CASSYRDLTQYF. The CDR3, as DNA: TGTGCCAGCAGTTATAGGGACCTTACGCAGTATTTT.

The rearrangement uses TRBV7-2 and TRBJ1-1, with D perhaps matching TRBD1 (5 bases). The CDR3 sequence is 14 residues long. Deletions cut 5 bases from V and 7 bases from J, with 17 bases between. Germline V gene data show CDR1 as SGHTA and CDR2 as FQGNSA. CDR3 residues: CASSQRRGTFEAFF. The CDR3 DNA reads TGTGCCAGCAGCCAACGTCGGGGGACCTTTGAAGCTTTCTTT.

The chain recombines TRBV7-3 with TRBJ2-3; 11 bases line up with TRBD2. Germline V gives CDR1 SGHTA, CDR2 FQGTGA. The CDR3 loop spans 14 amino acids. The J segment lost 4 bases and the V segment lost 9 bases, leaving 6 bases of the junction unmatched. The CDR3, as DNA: TGTGCCAGTAGCGGGAGGGCCCCACCAGATACGCAGTATTTT. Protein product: CASSGRAPPDTQYF.

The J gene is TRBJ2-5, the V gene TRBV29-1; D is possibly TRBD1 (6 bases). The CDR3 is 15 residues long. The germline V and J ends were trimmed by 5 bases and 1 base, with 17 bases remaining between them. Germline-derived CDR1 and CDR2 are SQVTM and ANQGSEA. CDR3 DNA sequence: TGCAGCGTTAGGCGGACAGCACAGATCCAAGAGACCCAGTACTTC. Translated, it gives CSVRRTAQIQETQYF.

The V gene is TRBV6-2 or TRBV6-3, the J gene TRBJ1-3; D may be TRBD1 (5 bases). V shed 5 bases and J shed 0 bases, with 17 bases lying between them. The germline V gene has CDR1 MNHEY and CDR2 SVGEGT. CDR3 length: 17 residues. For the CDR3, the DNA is TGTGCCAGCAGTGAGACCGGGACCCCGAGCTCTGGAAACACCATATATTTT. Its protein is CASSETGTPSSGNTIYF.

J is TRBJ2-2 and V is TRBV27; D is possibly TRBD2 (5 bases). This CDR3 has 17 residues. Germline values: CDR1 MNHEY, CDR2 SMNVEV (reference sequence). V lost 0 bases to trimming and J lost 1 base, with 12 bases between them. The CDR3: CASSLSVRDGNTGELFF. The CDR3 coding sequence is TGTGCCAGCAGTTTATCGGTCCGGGATGGGAACACCGGGGAGCTGTTTTTT.

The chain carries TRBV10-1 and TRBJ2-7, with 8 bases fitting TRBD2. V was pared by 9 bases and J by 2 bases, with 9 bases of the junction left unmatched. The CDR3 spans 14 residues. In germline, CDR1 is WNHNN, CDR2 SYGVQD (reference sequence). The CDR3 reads CARGGTRSPYEQYF. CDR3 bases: TGCGCCAGGGGAGGGACTAGGTCCCCCTACGAGCAGTACTTC.

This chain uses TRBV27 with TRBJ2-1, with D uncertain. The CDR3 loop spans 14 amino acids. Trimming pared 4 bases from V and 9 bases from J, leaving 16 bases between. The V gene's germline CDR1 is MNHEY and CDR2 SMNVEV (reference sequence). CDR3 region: CASSSTIRIIEQFF. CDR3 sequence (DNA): TGTGCCAGCAGTTCAACCATCCGGATAATTGAGCAGTTCTTC.

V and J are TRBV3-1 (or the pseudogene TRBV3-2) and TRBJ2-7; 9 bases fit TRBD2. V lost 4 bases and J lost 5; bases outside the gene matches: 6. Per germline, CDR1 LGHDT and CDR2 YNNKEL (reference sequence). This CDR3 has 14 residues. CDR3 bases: TGTGCCAGCAGCCTCGGGATAGCGGGAGACGAGCAGTACTTC. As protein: CASSLGIAGDEQYF.

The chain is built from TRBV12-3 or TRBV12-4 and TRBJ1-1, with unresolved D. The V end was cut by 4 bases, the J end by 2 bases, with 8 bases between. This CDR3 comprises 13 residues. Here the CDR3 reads CASSSVANTEAFF. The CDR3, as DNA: TGTGCCAGCAGTTCCGTAGCTAACACTGAAGCTTTCTTT.

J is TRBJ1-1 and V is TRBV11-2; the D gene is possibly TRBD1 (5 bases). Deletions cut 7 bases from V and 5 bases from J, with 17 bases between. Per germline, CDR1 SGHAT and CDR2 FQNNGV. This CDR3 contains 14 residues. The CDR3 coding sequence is TGTGCCAGCAACTCGCCTTGGGGGAGGACTGAAGCTTTCTTT. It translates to CASNSPWGRTEAFF.

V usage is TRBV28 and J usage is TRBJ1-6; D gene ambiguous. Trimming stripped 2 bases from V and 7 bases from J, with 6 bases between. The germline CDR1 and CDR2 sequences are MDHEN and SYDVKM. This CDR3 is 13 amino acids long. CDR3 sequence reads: CASSLVSNSPLHF. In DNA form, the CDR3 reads TGTGCCAGCAGTTTAGTCTCCAATTCACCCCTCCACTTT.

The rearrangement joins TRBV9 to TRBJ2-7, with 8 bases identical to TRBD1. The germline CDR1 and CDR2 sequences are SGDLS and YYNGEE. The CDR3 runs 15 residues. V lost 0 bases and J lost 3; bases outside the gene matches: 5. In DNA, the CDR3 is TGTGCCAGCAGCGTAGGCGGACAGGGACGCTACGAGCAGTACTTC. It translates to CASSVGGQGRYEQYF. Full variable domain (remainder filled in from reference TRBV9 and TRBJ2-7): DSGVTQTPKHLITATGQRVTLRCSPRSGDLSVYWYQQSLDQGLQFLIQYYNGEERAKGNILERFSAQQFPDLHSELNLSSLELGDSALYFCASSVGGQGRYEQYFGPGTRLTVT.